This T cell receptor beta chain was recovered during a study of blood T cells in healthy people across ages (dated by TCRdb to between 2014 and 2016). Concerning the study at large: In model experiments, template switching captured roughly one uniquely barcoded TCR beta cDNA molecule for every two T cells. Donors of different ages were randomly distributed across sequencing lanes to avoid experimental bias. Two additional independent replicas of 1 million unique cDNA reads from the same blood draw were analyzed for two donors (one aged 18 to 30 and one aged 80 or older). Using deep sequencing normalized with unique cDNA molecular identifiers, the study measured how TCR beta repertoire diversity changes with age. Four age groups were formed from the donors: young (average roughly 16 years), middle-aged (approximately 39), aged (approximately 60) and long-lived (less than 85).

What the authors observed across the whole study: Estimates of total diversity based on one million sequenced T cells were regarded as lower bounds and as underestimates. Compared with the aged group, the long-lived group had more naive CD4+ T cells, fewer expanded clones and increased TCR diversity, suggesting age selection. The CMV infection status of donors was not known, potentially confounding age-related changes in expanded clonotypes. Observed TCR beta diversity correlated strongly with the percentage of naive T cells measured by flow cytometry. Conclusive comparison of naive and antigen-experienced compartments was prevented by the profiling of bulk unsorted PBMCs. Observed TCR beta diversity per million T cells fell roughly linearly with age, and a significant reduction was already apparent by age about 36.

Donors were 30 to 45 systemically healthy Caucasian individuals from Russia aged roughly 6 to 100 years. Approximately 10 milliliters of peripheral blood were collected from each donor into EDTA-treated Vacutainer tubes. PBMCs were isolated by Ficoll-Paque density-gradient centrifugation, with at least 6 million obtained per sample. Total RNA was extracted from PBMCs with Trizol reagent, with at least 5.5 micrograms obtained per sample. The percentages of naive CD45RAhigh/CD27high T cells were determined by flow cytometry on a PBMC aliquot from every donor. The library relied on 5' RACE. The sample was run on an Illumina HiSeq 2500. A second PCR of roughly 6 to 12 cycles was performed with a sample-barcoded 5' primer and a J-beta primer mix. A template-switch 5' adaptor carrying 12 random nucleotides introduced a unique molecular identifier onto each TCR beta cDNA molecule. At least 2.5 million CDR3-containing paired-end reads were obtained from each sample. All of the RNA was converted into first-strand cDNA using the Mint cDNA synthesis kit, with a TRBC-specific oligonucleotide serving as the primer. Following uracil-DNA glycosylase treatment, all cDNA underwent a first 18-cycle PCR with the universal primers M1SS and BC2_uni_R. On the study's bioinformatics: For normalization, 1 million high-quality reads, each with a distinct molecular identifier, were randomly selected from each sample. Instead of being binned into consensus sequences, reads with shared molecular identifiers were discarded. MiTCR, set to a Q25 quality threshold and the strictest error-elimination algorithm, was used for CDR3 identification, clonotype clustering and error correction. A nonparametric unseen species model with Euler transformation was used to estimate lower-bound total TCR beta diversity. The raw public reads went through TCRdb reprocessing: fastp at Q25, MiXCR clone calling, in-frame beta chains kept. Entries that share a CDR3 protein sequence are merged under the most common genes and DNA. TCRdb, not the authors, supplied the V and J calls. In all, the sample holds more than 650,000 distinct CDR3 sequences, and roughly 50% of those were seen once. The ten top clones hold roughly 37% of the sample.

The germline V gene encodes CDR1 SGDLS and CDR2 YYNGEE. There are 15 amino acids in the CDR3, from cysteine to phenylalanine inclusive. Solely the CDR3 DNA is kept, with 45 bases framed from the first base. Compared with germline, V lacks 4 bases and J lacks 1 base; bases without a gene match: 6. Notes on this clonotype: What this receptor recognizes is not known. Base-call qualities are not available, and no considerably larger clone is one nucleotide away.

The origin of this receptor is a man older than 75 in good health. Sequencing was done on a sample of blood. The rearrangement combines TRBV9 with TRBJ2-7; 9 bases in the middle match TRBD2. Read as DNA, the sequence is TGTGCCAGCAGCCCCCGGACTAGCGCGTCCTACGAGCAGTACTTC. It translates as CASSPRTSASYEQYF.